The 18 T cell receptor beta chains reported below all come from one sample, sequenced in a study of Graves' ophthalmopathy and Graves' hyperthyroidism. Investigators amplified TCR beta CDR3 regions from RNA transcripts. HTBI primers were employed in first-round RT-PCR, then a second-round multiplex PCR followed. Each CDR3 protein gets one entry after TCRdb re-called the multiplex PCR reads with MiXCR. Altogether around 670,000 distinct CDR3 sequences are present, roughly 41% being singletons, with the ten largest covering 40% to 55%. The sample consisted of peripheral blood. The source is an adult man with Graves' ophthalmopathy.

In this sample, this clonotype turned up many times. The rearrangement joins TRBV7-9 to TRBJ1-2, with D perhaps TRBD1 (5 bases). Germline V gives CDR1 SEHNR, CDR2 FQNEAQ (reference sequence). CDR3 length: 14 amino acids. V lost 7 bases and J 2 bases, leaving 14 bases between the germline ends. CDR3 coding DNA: TGTGCCAGCATCTCATCGGGGGGAAACTATGGCTACACCTTC. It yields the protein CASISSGGNYGYTF.

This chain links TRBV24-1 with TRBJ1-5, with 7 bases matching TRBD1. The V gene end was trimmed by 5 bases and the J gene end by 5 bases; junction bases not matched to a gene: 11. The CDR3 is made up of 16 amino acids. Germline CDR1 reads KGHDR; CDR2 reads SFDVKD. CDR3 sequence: CATSARVRQGDQPQHF. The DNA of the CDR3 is TGTGCCACCAGTGCTAGAGTCAGGCAGGGGGATCAGCCCCAGCATTTT.

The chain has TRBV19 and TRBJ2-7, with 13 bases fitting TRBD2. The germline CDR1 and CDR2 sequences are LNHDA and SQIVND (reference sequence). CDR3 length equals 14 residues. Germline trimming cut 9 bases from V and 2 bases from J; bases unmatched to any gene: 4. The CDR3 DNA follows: TGTGCCAGCACGGGACTAGCGGGGACCTACGAGCAGTACTTC. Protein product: CASTGLAGTYEQYF.

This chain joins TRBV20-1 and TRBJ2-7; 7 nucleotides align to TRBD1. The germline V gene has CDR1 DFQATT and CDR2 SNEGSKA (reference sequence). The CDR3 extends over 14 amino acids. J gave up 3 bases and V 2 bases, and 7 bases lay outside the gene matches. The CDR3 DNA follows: TGCAGTGCTAGACCCGGACAGGCTATCTACGAGCAGTACTTC. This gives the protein CSARPGQAIYEQYF.

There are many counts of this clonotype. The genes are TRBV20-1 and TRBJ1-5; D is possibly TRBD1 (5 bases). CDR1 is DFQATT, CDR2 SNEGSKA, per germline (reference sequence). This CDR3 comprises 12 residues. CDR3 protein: CSWGMSNQPQHF. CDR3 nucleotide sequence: TGCAGCTGGGGGATGAGCAATCAGCCCCAGCATTTT.

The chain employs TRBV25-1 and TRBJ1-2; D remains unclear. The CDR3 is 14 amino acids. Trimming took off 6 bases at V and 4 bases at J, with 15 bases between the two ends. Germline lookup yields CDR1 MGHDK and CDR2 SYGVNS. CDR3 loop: CASSVGSNPYGYTF. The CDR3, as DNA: TGTGCCAGCAGCGTCGGATCTAACCCCTATGGCTACACCTTC.

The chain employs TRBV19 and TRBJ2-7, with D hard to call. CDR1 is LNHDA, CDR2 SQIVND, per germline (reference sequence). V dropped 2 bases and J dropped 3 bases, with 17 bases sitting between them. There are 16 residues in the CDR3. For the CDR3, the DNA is TGTGCCAGTAGTATAAGTGGATCCCGAGACCTCTACGAGCAGTACTTC. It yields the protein CASSISGSRDLYEQYF.

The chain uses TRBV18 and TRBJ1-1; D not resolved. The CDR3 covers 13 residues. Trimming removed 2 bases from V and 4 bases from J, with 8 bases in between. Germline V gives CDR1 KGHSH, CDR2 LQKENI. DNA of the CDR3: TGTGCCAGCTCACCAGGGGATCGCACTGAAGCTTTCTTT. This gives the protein CASSPGDRTEAFF.

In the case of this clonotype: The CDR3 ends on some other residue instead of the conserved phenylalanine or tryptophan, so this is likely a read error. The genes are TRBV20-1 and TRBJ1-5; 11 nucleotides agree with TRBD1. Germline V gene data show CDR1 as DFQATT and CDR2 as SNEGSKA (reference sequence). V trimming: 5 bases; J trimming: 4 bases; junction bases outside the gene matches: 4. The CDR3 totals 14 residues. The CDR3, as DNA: TGCAGTGCTGCAGGACAGGGGGCAAATCAGCCCCAGCATTCT. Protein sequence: CSAAGQGANQPQHS.

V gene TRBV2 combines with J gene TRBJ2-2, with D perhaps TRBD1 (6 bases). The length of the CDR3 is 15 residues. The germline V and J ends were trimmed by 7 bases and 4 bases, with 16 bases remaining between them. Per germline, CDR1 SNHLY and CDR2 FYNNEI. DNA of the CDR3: TGTGCCAGCACCGAGTCTACAGGGAGCACCGGGGAGCTGTTTTTT. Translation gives CASTESTGSTGELFF.

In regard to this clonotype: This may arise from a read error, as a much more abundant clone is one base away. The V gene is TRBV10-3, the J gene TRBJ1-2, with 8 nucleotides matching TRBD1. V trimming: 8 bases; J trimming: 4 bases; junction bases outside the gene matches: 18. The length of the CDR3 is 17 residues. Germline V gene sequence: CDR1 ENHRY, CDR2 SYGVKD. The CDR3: CAIRVAARDRTGYGYTF. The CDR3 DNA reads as TGTGCCATCCGTGTTGCGGCTCGGGACAGGACGGGCTATGGCTACACCTTC.

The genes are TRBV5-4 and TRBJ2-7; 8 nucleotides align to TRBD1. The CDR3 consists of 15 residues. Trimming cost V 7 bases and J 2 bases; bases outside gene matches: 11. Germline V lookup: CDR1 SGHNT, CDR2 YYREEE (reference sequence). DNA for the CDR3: TGTGCCAGCGGCACCGACAGGGGCCCTACCTACGAGCAGTACTTC. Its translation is CASGTDRGPTYEQYF.

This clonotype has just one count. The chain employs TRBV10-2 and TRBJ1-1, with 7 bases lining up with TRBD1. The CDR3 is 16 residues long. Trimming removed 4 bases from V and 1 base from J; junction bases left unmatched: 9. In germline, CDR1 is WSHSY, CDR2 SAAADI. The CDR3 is CASSVWGQSRNTEAFF. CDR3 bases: TGCGCCAGCAGTGTATGGGGACAGTCTCGGAACACTGAAGCTTTCTTT.

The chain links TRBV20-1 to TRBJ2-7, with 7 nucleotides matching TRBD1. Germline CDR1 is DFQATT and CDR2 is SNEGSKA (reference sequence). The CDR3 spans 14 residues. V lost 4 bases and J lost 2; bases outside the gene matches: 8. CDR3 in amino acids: CSAKTGQLTYEQYF. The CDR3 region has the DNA TGCAGTGCTAAGACAGGGCAATTGACCTACGAGCAGTACTTC.

CDR3 nucleotides: TGTGCCTGGAGCGACGAAACCGGGGAGCTGTTTTTT. Translation gives CAWSDETGELFF. The chain links TRBV25-1 to TRBJ2-2, with unresolved D. Looked up from germline, CDR1 is MGHDK and CDR2 is SYGVNS. The CDR3 runs to 12 residues. Trimming pared 11 bases from V and 5 bases from J, leaving 12 bases between.

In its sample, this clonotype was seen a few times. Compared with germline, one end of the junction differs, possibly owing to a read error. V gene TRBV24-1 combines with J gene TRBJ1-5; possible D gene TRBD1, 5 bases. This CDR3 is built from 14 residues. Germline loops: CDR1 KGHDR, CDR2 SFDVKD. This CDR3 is CASSDIGGNQPQHF. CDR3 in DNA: TGTGCCAGCAGTGACATAGGGGGCAATCAGCCCCAGCATTTT.

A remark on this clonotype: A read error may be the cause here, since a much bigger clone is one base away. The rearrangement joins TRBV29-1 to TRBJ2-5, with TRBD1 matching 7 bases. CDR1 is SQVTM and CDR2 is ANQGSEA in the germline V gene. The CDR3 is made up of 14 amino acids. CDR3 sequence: CSVDLDRRQETQHF. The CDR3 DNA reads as TGCAGCGTTGATTTGGACAGGAGACAAGAGACCCAGCACTTC. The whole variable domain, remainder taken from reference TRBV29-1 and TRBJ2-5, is SAVISQKPSRDICQRGTSLTIQCQVDSQVTMMFWYRQQPGQSLTLIATANQGSEATYESGFVIDKFPISRPNLTFSTLTVSNMSPEDSSIYLCSVDLDRRQETQHFGPGTRLLVL.

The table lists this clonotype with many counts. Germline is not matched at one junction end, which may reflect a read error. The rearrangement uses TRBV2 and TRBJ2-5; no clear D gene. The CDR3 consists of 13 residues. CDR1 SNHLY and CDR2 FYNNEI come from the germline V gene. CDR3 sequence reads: CASSVILVGSSDF. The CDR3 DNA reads TGTGCCAGCAGTGTCATTTTAGTAGGATCCTCCGACTTC.